A single sample gave rise to the 13 T cell receptor beta chains below, sequenced in a study of blood T cell repertoires in COVID-19 (dated by TCRdb to the early 2020s). Library generation was performed with the immunoSEQ multiplex PCR assay. This is the immuneACCESS table as TCRdb keeps it, with only in-frame sequences that have V and J called. A part of the clones is gone; compared with another copy, unresolved V genes explain less than half, and the rest is unexplained. A total of roughly 330,000 clones appear in this sample, roughly 90% of them only once. Of the sample, approximately 10% falls within the top ten clones. The source material was peripheral blood. The origin of the receptors is a man between 25 and 39 years old with COVID-19, enrolled during active disease.

V gene TRBV7-7 combines with J gene TRBJ2-7; 9 bases line up with TRBD1. J lost 4 bases, V lost 5 bases, and 6 bases had no gene match. Looked up from germline, CDR1 is SSHAT and CDR2 is FNYEAQ (reference sequence). This CDR3 is built from 14 residues. CDR3 coding DNA: TGTGCCAGCAGCCCCGGGACAGGGCTTTACGAGCAGTACTTC. This translates into CASSPGTGLYEQYF.

For the CDR3, the DNA is TGTGCCAGCAGTGAAGGCGGCATCCCCTACGAGCAGTACTTC. Translation: CASSEGGIPYEQYF. This chain links TRBV6-1 with TRBJ2-7, with no clear D. The CDR3 contains 14 residues. The germline V gene encodes CDR1 MNHNS and CDR2 SASEGT. V shed 1 base and J shed 2 bases, with 9 bases lying between them.

V is TRBV11-2 and J is TRBJ1-1; 7 nucleotides align to TRBD1. V shed 6 bases and J 3 bases; nucleotides not matched to a gene: 7. The germline CDR1 and CDR2 sequences are SGHAT and FQNNGV. CDR3 length equals 14 residues. CDR3 sequence reads: CASSIYTGDTEAFF. For the CDR3, the DNA is TGTGCCAGCAGTATCTATACAGGGGACACTGAAGCTTTCTTT.

The chain links TRBV10-3 to TRBJ1-2, with 7 bases that match TRBD1. V shed 2 bases and J 4 bases; nucleotides not matched to a gene: 7. Germline values: CDR1 ENHRY, CDR2 SYGVKD. The CDR3 is 15 residues long. CDR3 nucleotides: TGTGCCATCAGTGAGGACGGGACAGACTTCTATGGCTACACCTTC. This encodes CAISEDGTDFYGYTF.

V usage is TRBV4-1 and J usage is TRBJ2-3; 8 bases agree with TRBD2. This CDR3 spans 16 amino acids. CDR1 and CDR2 from the germline V gene are MGHRA and YSYEKL. V gave up 0 bases and J gave up 2 bases; unmatched junction bases: 4. The CDR3 region is CASSQDPSGYTDTQYF. In DNA form, the CDR3 reads TGCGCCAGCAGCCAAGATCCTAGCGGGTACACAGATACGCAGTATTTT.

This chain joins TRBV9 and TRBJ2-2, with a weak D call TRBD1 (5 bases). The CDR3 spans 13 residues. Between the trimmed V and J ends, which lost 7 bases and 0 bases, there was a span of 7 bases. CDR1 SGDLS and CDR2 YYNGEE come from the germline V gene. The DNA of the CDR3 is TGTGCCAGCGAGACAGCGAACACCGGGGAGCTGTTTTTT. This encodes CASETANTGELFF.

The chain uses TRBV11-2 and TRBJ1-1; D may be TRBD1 (6 bases). The CDR3 has 17 amino acids. Germline V gene lookup returns CDR1 SGHAT and CDR2 FQNNGV. The ends were cut back, 2 bases at V and 1 base at J, with 17 bases in the middle. The CDR3 DNA reads as TGTGCCAGCAGCTTAACTCTCTGGGGGCAGCCGAACACTGAAGCTTTCTTT. Protein sequence: CASSLTLWGQPNTEAFF. The whole variable domain, remainder taken from reference TRBV11-2 and TRBJ1-1, is EAGVAQSPRYKIIEKRQSVAFWCNPISGHATLYWYQQILGQGPKLLIQFQNNGVVDDSQLPKDRFSAERLKGVDSTLKIQPAKLEDSAVYLCASSLTLWGQPNTEAFFGQGTRLTVV.

The genes are TRBV28 and TRBJ2-1, with a weak D call TRBD1 (6 bases). CDR1 and CDR2 (germline): MDHEN, SYDVKM. The V end lost 6 bases, the J end lost 0 bases, and 15 bases lay between the germline ends. The CDR3 covers 16 residues. The CDR3 DNA reads TGTGCCAGCAGCCCCCAGGGGAGCCGCTCCTACAATGAGCAGTTCTTC. Translating gives CASSPQGSRSYNEQFF.

This chain links TRBV18 with TRBJ1-1; 8 bases agree with TRBD1. V trimming: 4 bases; J trimming: 0 bases; junction bases outside the gene matches: 13. The length of the CDR3 is 18 residues. Germline values: CDR1 KGHSH, CDR2 LQKENI. In nucleotides, the CDR3 is TGTGCCAGCTCACTAGACGAAGCAAGACAGGGGATGAACACTGAAGCTTTCTTT. It is translated as CASSLDEARQGMNTEAFF.

This clone has only one observation. V usage is TRBV19 and J usage is TRBJ1-2; no clear D. The CDR3 consists of 15 residues. Germline assignment: CDR1 LNHDA and CDR2 SQIVND (reference sequence). The ends were cut back, 4 bases at V and 4 bases at J, with 16 bases in the middle. CDR3: CASSNQVDALYGYTF. CDR3 nucleotides: TGTGCCAGTAGTAACCAGGTTGACGCACTCTATGGCTACACCTTC.

The chain uses TRBV7-9 and TRBJ2-5; 7 bases line up with TRBD1. Germline V CDR1 and CDR2: SEHNR, FQNEAQ (reference sequence). Germline trimming cut 5 bases from V and 2 bases from J; bases unmatched to any gene: 14. There are 17 residues in the CDR3. CDR3 sequence (DNA): TGTGCCAGCAGCCGCTCGACCGACAGGGCTGGGCAAGAGACCCAGTACTTC. This sequence encodes CASSRSTDRAGQETQYF.

CDR3 DNA sequence: TGTGCCACCAGTGACGCGGGGGTCAACACCGGGGAGCTGTTTTTT. Residues: CATSDAGVNTGELFF. This chain links TRBV24-1 with TRBJ2-2, with TRBD2 identical over 7 bases. V gave up 4 bases and J gave up 2 bases; unmatched junction bases: 3. The germline gives CDR1 KGHDR, CDR2 SFDVKD. The CDR3 loop spans 15 amino acids.

The chain is built from TRBV28 and TRBJ2-1, with a weak D call TRBD1 (6 bases). The CDR3 is 14 amino acids. The germline gives CDR1 MDHEN, CDR2 SYDVKM. V lost 6 bases to trimming and J lost 7 bases, with 16 bases between them. The CDR3 DNA is TGTGCCAGCAGCTTCCAGGGGCGGAGGAATGAGCAGTTCTTC. Translating gives CASSFQGRRNEQFF.